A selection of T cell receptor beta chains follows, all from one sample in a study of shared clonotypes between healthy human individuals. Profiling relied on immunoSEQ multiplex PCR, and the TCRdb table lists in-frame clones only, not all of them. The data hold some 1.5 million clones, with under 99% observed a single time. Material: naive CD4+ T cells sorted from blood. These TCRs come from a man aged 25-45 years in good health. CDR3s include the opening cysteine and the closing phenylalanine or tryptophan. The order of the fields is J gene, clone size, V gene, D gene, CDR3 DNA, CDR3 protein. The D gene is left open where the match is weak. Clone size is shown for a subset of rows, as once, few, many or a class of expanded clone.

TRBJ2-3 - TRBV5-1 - TGCGCCAGCAGCCTAGGGAGTTCGGCAGATACGCAGTATTTT CASSLGSSADTQYF
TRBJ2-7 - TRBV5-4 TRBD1 TGTGCCAGCAGCTTGGGGCAGGGGGCATACGAGCAGTACTTC CASSLGQGAYEQYF
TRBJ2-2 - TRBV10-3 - TGTGCCATCAGTGAGTGGCAGGAGTACACCGGGGAGCTGTTTTTT CAISEWQEYTGELFF
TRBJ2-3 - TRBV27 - TGTGCCAGCAGTTTTCGGGACGGCGCAGATACGCAGTATTTT CASSFRDGADTQYF
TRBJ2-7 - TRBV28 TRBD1 TGTGCCAGCAGCTCGGGACAGTTGGACGAGCAGTACTTC CASSSGQLDEQYF
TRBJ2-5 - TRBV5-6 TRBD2 TGTGCCAGCAGCTTAAAAACTAGCGATTCGGAGACCCAGTACTTC CASSLKTSDSETQYF
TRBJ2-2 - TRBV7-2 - TGTGCCAGCAGCAAGCCGGGAAGAACCACCGGGGAGCTGTTTTTT CASSKPGRTTGELFF
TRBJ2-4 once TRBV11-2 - TGTGCCAGCAGCCCACGGGGGACGGCCAAAAACATTCAGTACTTC CASSPRGTAKNIQYF
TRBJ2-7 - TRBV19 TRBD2 TGTGCCACCTCTAGCGGGAGCTACGAGCAGTACTTC CATSSGSYEQYF
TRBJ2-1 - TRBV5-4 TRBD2 TGTGCCAGCAGCGCCCGACTAGCGGGAGGGCCTGATGAGCAGTTCTTC CASSARLAGGPDEQFF
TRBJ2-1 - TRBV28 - TGTGCCAGCAGAGCAGATAGCTACAATGAGCAGTTCTTC CASRADSYNEQFF
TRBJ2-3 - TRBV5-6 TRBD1 TGTGCCAGCAGCTTAAGGACAGGGGGCACAGATACGCAGTATTTT CASSLRTGGTDTQYF
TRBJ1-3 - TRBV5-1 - TGCGCCAGCAGCTTGAATACGGGGGCAATTTCTGGAAACACCATATATTTT CASSLNTGAISGNTIYF
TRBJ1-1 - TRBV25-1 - TGTGCCAGCAGTCACGGGGGGATACTGAACACTGAAGCTTTCTTT CASSHGGILNTEAFF
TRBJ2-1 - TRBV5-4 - TGTGCCAGCAGTTCCTCGGGGCCTGTAGGTGAGCAGTTCTTC CASSSSGPVGEQFF
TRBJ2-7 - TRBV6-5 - TGTGCCAGCAGTTCCGCCCGGGGGCAGTACTTC CASSSARGQYF
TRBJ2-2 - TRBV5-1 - TGCGCCAGCAGCTTTCGATCGGGATCGAACACCGGGGAGCTGTTTTTT CASSFRSGSNTGELFF
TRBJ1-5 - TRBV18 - TGTGCCAGCTCACCACGGACAGAGGGCAATCAGCCCCAGCATTTT CASSPRTEGNQPQHF
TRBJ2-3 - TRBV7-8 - TGTGCCAGCAGCTTAACAGCTAGCACAGATACGCAGTATTTT CASSLTASTDTQYF
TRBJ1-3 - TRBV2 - TGTGCCAGCAGAGTGGGGCGATTGCTCTCTGGAAACACCATATATTTT CASRVGRLLSGNTIYF
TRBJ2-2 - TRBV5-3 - TGCGCCACACGACCTGGGGGTGGCACCGGGGAGCTGTTTTTT CATRPGGGTGELFF
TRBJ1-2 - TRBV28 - TGTGCCAGCAGTACGTTTCGTGGCTACACCTTC CASSTFRGYTF
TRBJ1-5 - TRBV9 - TGTGCCAGCAGCGTAGACGGGAATAGCAATCAGCCCCAGCATTTT CASSVDGNSNQPQHF
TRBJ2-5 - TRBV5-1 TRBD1 TGCGCCAGCAGCTTGATGGGACAGGTCCAAGAGACCCAGTACTTC CASSLMGQVQETQYF
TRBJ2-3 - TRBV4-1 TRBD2 TGCGCCAGCAGCCAAGGAAACCTAGCGGGAGGGCAAGATACGCAGTATTTT CASSQGNLAGGQDTQYF